Presented here are 21 T cell receptor beta chains from one specimen sequenced in a study of T cell repertoires in cytomegalovirus infection. MiXCR was run by TCRdb on the reads, yielding one entry per CDR3 protein. The data show some 800,000 distinct CDR3 sequences, with almost 30% seen just once and about 12% held by the top ten. Their antigen targets remain unknown. Source: cultured CD8+ T cells from PBMCs, taken from culture after CMV antigen stimulation. These receptors were collected from a human donor in good health (CMV status not recorded). Some clones in this sample may be carry-over from other donors' samples.

This chain uses TRBV19 with TRBJ1-2; D not resolved. Germline lookup yields CDR1 LNHDA and CDR2 SQIVND (reference sequence). V was pared by 10 bases and J by 0 bases, with 12 bases between. The CDR3 sequence is 13 residues long. The CDR3 DNA reads as TGTGCCACCACGACCCGAGCTAACTATGGCTACACCTTC. As protein: CATTTRANYGYTF.

In its sample, this clonotype was seen a few times. The chain has TRBV12-3 or TRBV12-4 and TRBJ1-1; 7 bases align to TRBD1. The length of the CDR3 is 14 residues. The trim removed 1 base at V and 11 bases at J, leaving 10 bases unmatched. The CDR3: CASSLVGTVNGAFF. The CDR3 nucleotides read TGTGCCAGCAGTTTAGTAGGGACAGTAAACGGGGCTTTCTTT.

The chain recombines TRBV19 with TRBJ2-2; no reliable D call. Per the germline V gene, CDR1 is LNHDA and CDR2 is SQIVND (reference sequence). The CDR3 length is 10 residues. The V end was cut by 6 bases, the J end by 11 bases, with 7 bases between. For the CDR3, the DNA is TGTGCCAGTAGAGGCGTCGAGCTGTTTTTT. It specifies CASRGVELFF.

This clonotype was observed a few times. V is TRBV27 and J is TRBJ1-1, with 8 bases lining up with TRBD1. Germline V lookup: CDR1 MNHEY, CDR2 SMNVEV (reference sequence). V lost 5 bases to trimming and J lost 7 bases; unmatched junction nucleotides: 9. This CDR3 has 14 amino acids. The CDR3 bases are TGTGCCAGCAGTGTTACAGGGGGAAGGGATGAAGCTTTCTTT. Translation: CASSVTGGRDEAFF.

The chain couples TRBV19 to TRBJ2-5; D gene ambiguous. V lost 3 bases to trimming and J lost 3 bases, with 14 bases between them. The germline V gene encodes CDR1 LNHDA and CDR2 SQIVND (reference sequence). The length of the CDR3 is 15 residues. CDR3 protein: CASSIPTEQEETQYF. CDR3 sequence (DNA): TGTGCCAGTAGTATCCCGACGGAGCAAGAAGAGACCCAGTACTTC.

The J gene is TRBJ2-7, the V gene TRBV2, with 8 bases matching TRBD1. Germline V gene sequence: CDR1 SNHLY, CDR2 FYNNEI. V lost 5 bases to trimming and J lost 4 bases; unmatched junction nucleotides: 7. This CDR3 is 14 amino acids long. The CDR3 reads CASSFGTGRYEQYV. In DNA form, the CDR3 reads TGTGCCAGCAGTTTCGGGACAGGTCGATACGAGCAGTACGTC.

The sample holds many counts of this clonotype. The chain links TRBV12-3 or TRBV12-4 to TRBJ1-4, with a weak D call TRBD1 (6 bases). The CDR3 spans 15 residues. V was cut by 3 bases and J by 5 bases, with 13 bases left in between. The chain's CDR3 is CASSLVGQTNEKLFF. The CDR3 DNA reads TGTGCCAGCAGTTTGGTGGGACAAACAAATGAAAAACTGTTTTTT.

The chain has TRBV5-4 and TRBJ2-2; D not certain. V lost 0 bases to trimming and J lost 1 base, with 7 bases between them. CDR3 size: 15 residues. Germline-derived CDR1 and CDR2 are SGHNT and YYREEE (reference sequence). This CDR3 is CASSLGPRNTGELFF. The CDR3 DNA reads as TGTGCCAGCAGCTTGGGACCGAGGAACACCGGGGAGCTGTTTTTT.

V usage is TRBV6-6 and J usage is TRBJ2-7, with 10 bases identical to TRBD1. The CDR3 has 13 residues. Germline loops: CDR1 MNHNY, CDR2 SVGAGI (reference sequence). The V gene end was trimmed by 10 bases and the J gene end by 2 bases; junction bases not matched to a gene: 5. CDR3 in DNA: TGTGCCACCAAGGGACAGGGGACCTACGAGCAGTACGTC. This codes for CATKGQGTYEQYV.

The chain couples TRBV25-1 to TRBJ1-5; 7 bases agree with TRBD1. Per germline, CDR1 MGHDK and CDR2 SYGVNS. Unmatched junction bases numbered 11, after V lost 4 bases and J lost 5 bases. This CDR3 comprises 16 residues. The DNA of the CDR3 is TGTGCCAGCAGTGTCAATTTCCGGGACAGCGATCAGCCCCAGCATTTT. This encodes CASSVNFRDSDQPQHF.

J is TRBJ2-2 and V is TRBV7-3; tentatively, D is TRBD2 (7 bases). Trimming took off 3 bases at V and 6 bases at J, with 17 bases between the two ends. This CDR3 spans 16 amino acids. In germline, CDR1 is SGHTA, CDR2 FQGTGA. The CDR3 protein is CASSLIGGRSSGELFF. The CDR3, as DNA: TGTGCCAGCAGCTTGATCGGGGGGCGAAGTTCCGGGGAGCTGTTTTTT.

The V call is TRBV3-1, the J call TRBJ1-1; no clear D gene. V lost 0 bases and J lost 7, with 9 bases in between. This CDR3 is 13 amino acids long. Germline CDR1 is LGHDT and CDR2 is YNNKEL (reference sequence). In DNA, the CDR3 is TGTGCCAGCAGCCAAGATAGGTACCTTGAAGCTTTCTTT. Translated, it gives CASSQDRYLEAFF.

The V gene is TRBV28, the J gene TRBJ1-6; D perhaps matches TRBD1 (5 bases). The CDR3 is made up of 17 amino acids. Trimming took off 5 bases at V and 0 bases at J, with 14 bases between the two ends. Germline lookup yields CDR1 MDHEN and CDR2 SYDVKM. In nucleotides, the CDR3 is TGTGCCAGCAGTCCGGGACCGGCGAGCTCCTATAATTCACCCCTCCACTTT. Translating gives CASSPGPASSYNSPLHF.

The CDR3 protein is CASSLRDIDSYNEQFF. For the CDR3, the DNA is TGTGCCAGCAGCCTCCGGGACATTGACTCCTACAATGAGCAGTTCTTC. The J gene is TRBJ2-1, the V gene TRBV28, with D maybe TRBD1 (6 bases). The germline CDR1 and CDR2 sequences are MDHEN and SYDVKM. This CDR3 contains 16 residues. Between the trimmed V and J ends, which lost 6 bases and 0 bases, there was a span of 15 bases.

The chain has TRBV14 and TRBJ1-5, with D hard to call. With 2 bases removed from V and 3 bases from J, the gap between germline ends came to 17 bases. The length of the CDR3 is 17 residues. Germline-derived CDR1 and CDR2 are SGHDN and FVKESK. The CDR3 spells CASSQHQPKGNNQPQHF. The CDR3 DNA reads as TGTGCCAGCAGCCAACATCAACCAAAAGGGAACAATCAGCCCCAGCATTTT.

This clonotype was recorded many times. The chain links TRBV7-8 to TRBJ1-1; D not resolved. V lost 6 bases, J lost 8 bases, and 16 bases lay in between. The CDR3 sequence is 13 residues long. Germline loops: CDR1 SGHVS, CDR2 FQNEAQ. The CDR3 nucleotides are TGTGCCAGCAGTTCCCCTCCGGAGACGGAAGCTTTCTTT. Translating gives CASSSPPETEAFF. Supplemented by reference TRBV7-8 and TRBJ1-1, the full variable domain reads GAGVSQSPRYKVAKRGQDVALRCDPISGHVSLFWYQQALGQGPEFLTYFQNEAQLDKSGLPSDRFFAERPEGSVSTLKIQRTQQEDSAVYLCASSSPPETEAFFGQGTRLTVV.

In DNA form, the CDR3 reads TGTGCCAGCAGTTTATTGGGACAGGGAAGGACAGCTGAGCAGTTCTTC. Translation: CASSLLGQGRTAEQFF. The V gene is TRBV28, the J gene TRBJ2-1, with 9 bases aligning to TRBD1. This CDR3 is 16 amino acids long. Losses at the gene ends were 1 base for V and 9 bases for J; bases not matched to a gene: 10. From germline, CDR1 is MDHEN and CDR2 SYDVKM.

This clonotype appeared a few times. This chain joins TRBV19 and TRBJ1-5; D is ambiguous. The CDR3 covers 16 residues. Trimming removed 3 bases from V and 1 base from J, with 13 bases in between. Germline CDR1 LNHDA, CDR2 SQIVND (reference sequence). CDR3 DNA sequence: TGTGCCAGTAGTATGGAGCCCGGGAGGAGCAATCAGCCCCAGCATTTT. Translated: CASSMEPGRSNQPQHF.

J is TRBJ2-2 and V is TRBV6-5, with D unclear. Germline V gene lookup returns CDR1 MNHEY and CDR2 SVGAGI. The CDR3 length is 13 residues. V was pared by 5 bases and J by 2 bases, with 6 bases between. The CDR3 DNA is TGTGCCAGCAGTACCGTTAACACCGGGGAGCTGTTTTTT. Translation: CASSTVNTGELFF.

The chain uses TRBV27 and TRBJ1-2; D gene unclear. The CDR3 sequence is 13 residues long. V was clipped by 3 bases and J by 7 bases, with 12 bases between them. Germline CDR1 reads MNHEY; CDR2 reads SMNVEV (reference sequence). The DNA for the CDR3 is TGTGCCAGCAGTTTCGGCGCGAGAAGTGGCTACACCTTC. Amino acids: CASSFGARSGYTF.

This chain joins TRBV6-2 or TRBV6-3 and TRBJ2-1; no firm D call. Per germline, CDR1 MNHEY and CDR2 SVGEGT. The ends were cut back, 2 bases at V and 9 bases at J, with 8 bases in the middle. The CDR3 has 12 amino acids. This CDR3 reads CASSYGVVEQFF. The CDR3 nucleotides read TGTGCCAGCAGTTACGGAGTGGTTGAGCAGTTCTTC.